The 19 T cell receptor beta chains in this list originate from one sample, sequenced in a study of cytomegalovirus exposure and HLA in healthy donors. Primers for the PCR totalled 60 Vbeta and 13 Jbeta. Clones were read by immunoSEQ multiplex PCR, and TCRdb kept only the in-frame ones, dropping some. The data show 60,000 to 85,000 clones, 74% seen once. The specimen was PBMCs. These receptors were obtained from a human donor in good health.

The chain joins TRBV5-4 to TRBJ2-7, with 9 positions matching TRBD1. The CDR3 contains 14 residues. After removal of 4 bases from V and 6 bases from J, the junction contained 8 bases not matched to a gene. In germline, CDR1 is SGHNT, CDR2 YYREEE (reference sequence). The CDR3 DNA reads as TGTGCCAGCAGCCCGGGACAGGGAGGAGGCGAGCAGTACTTC. Translating it yields CASSPGQGGGEQYF.

This clone was seen a few times. The chain couples TRBV6-5 to TRBJ1-1; 9 nucleotides agree with TRBD1. CDR3 length: 13 amino acids. Trimming at V came to 5 bases and at J to 6 bases, leaving 4 bases not matched to a gene. CDR1 is MNHEY, CDR2 SVGAGI, per germline. In DNA, the CDR3 is TGTGCCAGCAGTCCCGGGACAGGGTCTGAAGCTTTCTTT. Its protein is CASSPGTGSEAFF.

The chain carries TRBV7-9 and TRBJ1-1; a weak D match, TRBD1 (5 bases). This CDR3 has 12 residues. With 5 bases removed from V and 5 bases from J, the gap between germline ends came to 9 bases. The germline V gene has CDR1 SEHNR and CDR2 FQNEAQ (reference sequence). The CDR3 nucleotides read TGTGCCAGCAGCCCAGGGAGGACTGAAGCTTTCTTT. Encoded protein: CASSPGRTEAFF.

The chain is built from TRBV7-6 and TRBJ2-2; possibly TRBD1 for D (6 bases). CDR1 SGHVS and CDR2 FNYEAQ come from the germline V gene. This CDR3 spans 13 amino acids. The V end was cut by 5 bases, the J end by 7 bases, with 11 bases between. The CDR3 DNA sequence: TGTGCCAGCAGCCCAGGGGTCGGCGGGGAGCTGTTTTTT. Amino acid sequence: CASSPGVGGELFF. The full variable domain, its missing parts supplied by reference TRBV7-6 and TRBJ2-2, is GAGVSQSPRYKVTKRGQDVALRCDPISGHVSLYWYRQALGQGPEFLTYFNYEAQQDKSGLPNDRFSAERPEGSISTLTIQRTEQRDSAMYRCASSPGVGGELFFGEGSRLTVL.

The chain joins TRBV29-1 to TRBJ2-3; the D gene is possibly TRBD2 (7 bases). CDR1 is SQVTM, CDR2 ANQGSEA, per germline. CDR3 length: 13 amino acids. Between the trimmed V and J ends, which lost 7 bases and 0 bases, there was a span of 11 bases. The CDR3 spells CSGGGGSTDTQYF. The CDR3 DNA is TGCAGCGGGGGGGGCGGGAGCACAGATACGCAGTATTTT.

This clone was recorded once. The rearrangement uses TRBV6-1 and TRBJ1-5; 7 bases align to TRBD1. The germline gives CDR1 MNHNS, CDR2 SASEGT. The CDR3 is 14 amino acids. V lost 7 bases, J lost 2 bases, and 5 bases stayed unmatched. This chain's CDR3 is CASTLDRRNQPQHF. Here the CDR3 DNA reads TGTGCCAGCACCCTGGACAGGCGCAATCAGCCCCAGCATTTT.

The chain recombines TRBV14 with TRBJ2-7; tentative D call: TRBD1 (5 bases). Trimming took off 0 bases at V and 2 bases at J, with 14 bases between the two ends. CDR1 SGHDN and CDR2 FVKESK come from the germline V gene. This CDR3 has 16 amino acids. CDR3 region: CASSQDPGIIPYEQYF. The CDR3 DNA sequence: TGTGCCAGCAGCCAAGATCCAGGGATCATCCCCTACGAGCAGTACTTC.

This clone was seen more than once but under ten times. The CDR3 sequence: CAINRNNEQFF. The CDR3 nucleotides read TGTGCCATCAACAGAAACAATGAGCAGTTCTTC. V gene TRBV10-3 combines with J gene TRBJ2-1; D call uncertain. The V and J ends lost 7 bases and 5 bases respectively, with 6 bases between them. The CDR3 is made up of 11 amino acids. Germline CDR1 and CDR2: ENHRY and SYGVKD.

The chain links TRBV29-1 to TRBJ2-5; D might be TRBD2 (5 bases). This CDR3 spans 11 amino acids. Trimming stripped 4 bases from V and 5 bases from J, with 8 bases between. Germline V gene sequence: CDR1 SQVTM, CDR2 ANQGSEA. DNA for the CDR3: TGCAGCGTTGTGGGAGCCGAGACCCAGTACTTC. Its protein is CSVVGAETQYF.

The chain employs TRBV28 and TRBJ1-1; 9 bases are a match to TRBD1. V shed 5 bases, J shed 4 bases, and the junction held 8 bases outside the gene matches. This CDR3 comprises 15 residues. Looked up from germline, CDR1 is MDHEN and CDR2 is SYDVKM. The CDR3 DNA reads as TGTGCCAGCAGTCCCACAGGGGGCACGTCCACTGAAGCTTTCTTT. This codes for CASSPTGGTSTEAFF. Filled out from reference TRBV28 and TRBJ1-1, the complete variable domain reads DVKVTQSSRYLVKRTGEKVFLECVQDMDHENMFWYRQDPGLGLRLIYFSYDVKMKEKGDIPEGYSVSREKKERFSLILESASTNQTSMYLCASSPTGGTSTEAFFGQGTRLTVV.

This clone was seen a few times. The chain's CDR3 is CASSFVGQGYEQYF. The CDR3 bases are TGTGCCAGCAGCTTCGTAGGACAGGGCTACGAGCAGTACTTC. V gene TRBV7-6 combines with J gene TRBJ2-7; 8 positions agree with TRBD1. Germline V lookup: CDR1 SGHVS, CDR2 FNYEAQ. This CDR3 has 14 amino acids. Trimming at V came to 3 bases and at J to 3 bases, leaving 4 bases not matched to a gene.

This chain connects TRBV19 to TRBJ1-2; TRBD1 agrees at 8 bases. Germline trimming cut 11 bases from V and 13 bases from J; bases unmatched to any gene: 18. Germline CDR1 is LNHDA and CDR2 is SQIVND (reference sequence). There are 13 residues in the CDR3. In nucleotides, the CDR3 is TGTGCCTCCCCAAAAGGGACAGGCGATACTAGCACCTTC. It is translated as CASPKGTGDTSTF.

This clone has a handful of counts. J is TRBJ1-2 and V is TRBV5-1; the match to TRBD1 covers 7 bases. The CDR3 extends over 14 amino acids. V shed 0 bases, J shed 7 bases, and the junction held 6 bases outside the gene matches. Looked up from germline, CDR1 is SGHRS and CDR2 is YFSETQ. CDR3 nucleotides: TGCGCCAGCAGCTTGGAGGAGGGGGCGCGTGGCTACACCTTC. Its protein is CASSLEEGARGYTF.

The table lists this clone with a count of one. The rearrangement joins TRBV13 to TRBJ1-3, with 9 nucleotides matching TRBD1. The CDR3 has 15 amino acids. In germline, CDR1 is PRHDT, CDR2 FYEKMQ (reference sequence). J was trimmed by 6 bases and V by 6 bases; bases with no gene match: 9. The CDR3 protein is CASSNPGQGKNTIYF. CDR3 DNA: TGTGCCAGCAGTAATCCGGGACAGGGAAAAAACACCATATATTTT.

This clone was seen only once. The V gene is TRBV5-4, the J gene TRBJ1-1; D is possibly TRBD1 (6 bases). The germline V gene has CDR1 SGHNT and CDR2 YYREEE (reference sequence). The V gene lost 3 bases and the J gene lost 1 base, with 13 bases spanning the gap. The CDR3 spans 15 residues. CDR3 in amino acids: CASSSGNRENTEAFF. For the CDR3, the DNA is TGTGCCAGCAGCTCAGGTAACAGGGAGAACACTGAAGCTTTCTTT.

The chain employs TRBV13 and TRBJ2-7; no clear D. CDR3 length: 13 amino acids. V was trimmed by 7 bases and J by 0 bases, leaving 10 bases between them. Germline V gene lookup returns CDR1 PRHDT and CDR2 FYEKMQ (reference sequence). The CDR3 loop reads CASTPPGSYEQYF. In nucleotides, the CDR3 is TGTGCCAGCACCCCCCCCGGCTCCTACGAGCAGTACTTC.

V and J are TRBV28 and TRBJ1-2, with 7 bases fitting TRBD1. Trimming took 6 bases from V and 6 from J; bases not matched to a gene: 13. The CDR3 totals 15 residues. Germline V gene data show CDR1 as MDHEN and CDR2 as SYDVKM. The CDR3 protein is CASRPYFDRADGYTF. The CDR3 DNA reads as TGTGCCAGCAGGCCGTATTTCGACAGGGCGGATGGCTACACCTTC.

V usage is TRBV5-6 and J usage is TRBJ1-2; unclear D gene. CDR3 length: 12 residues. V lost 5 bases and J 8 bases, leaving 13 bases between the germline ends. Germline CDR1 SGHDT, CDR2 YYEEEE. This CDR3 reads CASSREVRGYTF. In nucleotides, the CDR3 is TGTGCCAGCAGTCGGGAGGTACGGGGCTACACCTTC.

V usage is TRBV29-1 and J usage is TRBJ2-5; 7 bases are a match to TRBD1. Germline values: CDR1 SQVTM, CDR2 ANQGSEA. This CDR3 is built from 12 residues. J was trimmed by 5 bases and V by 4 bases; bases with no gene match: 4. CDR3 in DNA: TGCAGCGTTGCAGGGGGTGCCGAGACCCAGTACTTC. Its translation: CSVAGGAETQYF.